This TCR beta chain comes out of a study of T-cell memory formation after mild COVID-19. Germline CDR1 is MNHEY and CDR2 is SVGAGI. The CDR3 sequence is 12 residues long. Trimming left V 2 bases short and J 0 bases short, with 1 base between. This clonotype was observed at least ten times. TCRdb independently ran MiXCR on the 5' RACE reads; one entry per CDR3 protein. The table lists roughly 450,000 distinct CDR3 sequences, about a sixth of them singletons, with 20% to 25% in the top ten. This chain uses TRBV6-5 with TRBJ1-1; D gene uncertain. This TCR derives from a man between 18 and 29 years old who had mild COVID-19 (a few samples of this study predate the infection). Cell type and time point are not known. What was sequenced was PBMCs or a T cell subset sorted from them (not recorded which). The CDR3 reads CASSYMNTEAFF. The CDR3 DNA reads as TGTGCCAGCAGTTACATGAACACTGAAGCTTTCTTT.